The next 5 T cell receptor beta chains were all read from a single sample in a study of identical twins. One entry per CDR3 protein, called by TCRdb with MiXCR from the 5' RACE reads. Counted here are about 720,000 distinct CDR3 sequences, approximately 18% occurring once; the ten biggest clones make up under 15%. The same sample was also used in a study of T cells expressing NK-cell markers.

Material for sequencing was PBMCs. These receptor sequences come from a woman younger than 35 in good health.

The CDR3 here is CASCRQGLGETQYF. CDR3 DNA sequence: TGTGCCAGCTGCAGACAGGGACTGGGGGAGACCCAGTACTTC. The gene calls are TRBV2 and TRBJ2-5; D perhaps matches TRBD1 (7 bases). CDR1 is SNHLY and CDR2 is FYNNEI in the germline V gene. Deletions cut 8 bases from V and 5 bases from J, with 18 bases between. The CDR3 sequence is 14 residues long.

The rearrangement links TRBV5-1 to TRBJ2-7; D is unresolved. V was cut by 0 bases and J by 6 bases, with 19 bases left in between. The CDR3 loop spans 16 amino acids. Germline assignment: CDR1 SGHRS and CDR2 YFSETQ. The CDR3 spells CASSLDGVASIGEQYF. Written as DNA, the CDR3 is TGCGCCAGCAGCTTGGATGGGGTTGCAAGCATTGGCGAGCAGTACTTC. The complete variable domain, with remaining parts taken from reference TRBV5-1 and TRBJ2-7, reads KAGVTQTPRYLIKTRGQQVTLSCSPISGHRSVSWYQQTPGQGLQFLFEYFSETQRNKGNFPGRFSGRQFSNSRSEMNVSTLELGDSALYLCASSLDGVASIGEQYFGPGTRLTVT.

Here the CDR3 DNA reads TGTGCCAGCAGTTACGCAACGTCGAACACTGAAGCTTTCTTT. Protein product: CASSYATSNTEAFF. The gene calls are TRBV6-5 and TRBJ1-1; D not certain. This CDR3 spans 14 amino acids. With 2 bases removed from V and 1 base from J, the gap between germline ends came to 8 bases. Germline CDR1 is MNHEY and CDR2 is SVGAGI.

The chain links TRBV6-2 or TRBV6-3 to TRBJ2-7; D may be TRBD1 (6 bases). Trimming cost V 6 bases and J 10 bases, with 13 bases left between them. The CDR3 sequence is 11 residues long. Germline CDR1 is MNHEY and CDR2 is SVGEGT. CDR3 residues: CASRSMTGQYF. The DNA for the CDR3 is TGTGCCAGCAGATCGATGACAGGACAGTACTTC.

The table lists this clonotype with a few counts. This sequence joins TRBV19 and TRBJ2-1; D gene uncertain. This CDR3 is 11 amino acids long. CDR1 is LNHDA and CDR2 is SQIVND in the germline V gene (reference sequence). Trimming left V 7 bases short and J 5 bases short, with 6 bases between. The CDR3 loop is CASILNNEQFF. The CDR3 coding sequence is TGTGCCAGTATTCTTAACAATGAGCAGTTCTTC.